This T cell receptor (beta chain) originates from a study of shared clonotypes between healthy human individuals. Among the donors, all were Caucasian adults who lived in Nashville, Tennessee. Using immunoSEQ multiplex PCR, the repertoire was profiled, and TCRdb retains in-frame clones only, with some absent. The sample consists of about 490,000 clones, approximately 78% of them appearing once. This CDR3 region has 14 residues. CDR1 SGHTA and CDR2 FQGNSA come from the germline V gene. The germline V and J ends were trimmed by 5 bases and 3 bases, with 11 bases remaining between them. The clonotype was recovered from a woman between 35 and 50 years old in good health. Some clones in this sample may be carry-over from other donors' samples. The chain is built from TRBV7-2 and TRBJ1-5; D is perhaps TRBD1 (5 bases). Specimen: PBMCs. CDR3 in amino acids: CASSAGRNNQPQHF. The CDR3 nucleotides read TGTGCCAGCAGCGCGGGACGTAACAATCAGCCCCAGCATTTT.